Listed below are T cell receptor beta chains from one sample, sequenced in a study of spatial heterogeneity in lung cancer. Each CDR3 protein gets one entry after TCRdb re-called the 5' RACE reads with MiXCR. Among thousands of distinct CDR3 sequences listed, less than 6.5% were seen once. This specimen was normal lung tissue next to the tumor, taken at surgery. These receptors came from a female donor with early-stage non-small cell lung cancer. The CDR3 runs from the conserved cysteine through the conserved F or W. A D gene is named only where the DNA matches it firmly. Not every row has a clone size; where given, it reads once, few, many or a size class.

j_call v_call d_call clone_size cdr3_aa cdr3_nt
TRBJ2-5 TRBV6-5 NA medium-sized CASGKRSQTQYF TGTGCCAGCGGGAAGAGGAGTCAGACCCAGTACTTC
TRBJ2-5 TRBV19 NA once CASSIGGSETQYF TGTGCCAGTAGTATTGGTGGGAGCGAGACCCAGTACTTC
TRBJ2-5 TRBV7-9 NA medium-sized CASIGKTEETQYF TGTGCCAGCATCGGAAAGACGGAAGAGACCCAGTACTTC
TRBJ2-3 TRBV24-1 NA medium-sized CATSESTDTQYF TGTGCCACCAGTGAATCCACAGATACGCAGTATTTT
TRBJ1-5 TRBV18 NA many CASSQEHGPNQPQHF TGTGCCAGCTCACAGGAACACGGACCCAATCAGCCCCAGCATTTT
TRBJ2-3 TRBV10-1 NA many CASSDRGSSTDTQYF TGCGCCAGCAGTGACAGGGGAAGTAGCACAGATACGCAGTATTTT
TRBJ2-2 TRBV15 TRBD1 many CATSRGTVNTGELFF TGTGCCACCAGCAGGGGGACAGTCAACACCGGGGAGCTGTTTTTT
TRBJ2-7 TRBV6-6 NA many CASSLPGGASYEQYF TGTGCCAGCAGCCTCCCTGGCGGTGCCTCCTACGAGCAGTACTTC
TRBJ1-1 TRBV2 TRBD1 NA CERSWDRGISEELF TGTGAAAGAAGTTGGGACAGGGGGATTAGTGAAGAGTTATTT
TRBJ1-5 TRBV28 TRBD1 medium-sized CASSYGTAGQGYQPQHF TGTGCCAGCAGTTATGGGACAGCCGGGCAGGGGTATCAGCCCCAGCATTTT
TRBJ2-4 TRBV4-1 NA few CASSSRDIQYF TGCGCCAGCAGCTCCCGAGACATTCAGTACTTC
TRBJ1-2 TRBV5-1 NA many CASRGVPNYGYTF TGCGCCAGCAGAGGGGTTCCTAACTATGGCTACACCTTC
TRBJ2-7 TRBV3-1 TRBD2 few CASSQAVRAGVYEQYF TGTGCCAGCAGCCAAGCCGTTCGGGCGGGAGTGTACGAGCAGTACTTC
TRBJ2-1 TRBV20-1 NA medium-sized CSAQPIQKNEQFF TGCAGTGCTCAGCCCATTCAAAAGAATGAGCAGTTCTTC
TRBJ2-3 TRBV28 TRBD2 medium-sized CASTSPGLAGARTDTQYF TGTGCCAGCACCTCTCCGGGACTAGCGGGAGCCCGCACAGATACGCAGTATTTT
TRBJ2-7 TRBV7-8 NA medium-sized CASSKSGNYEQYF TGTGCCAGCAGCAAATCCGGGAATTACGAGCAGTACTTC
TRBJ1-5 TRBV19 NA medium-sized CASSHSNQPQHF TGTGCCAGTAGCCATAGCAATCAGCCCCAGCATTTT